The clone carrying this TCR beta chain was detected many times. Each CDR3 protein gets one entry after TCRdb re-called the 5' RACE reads with MiXCR. The profile shows about 60,000 distinct CDR3 sequences, roughly 12% of them singletons. This record comes from a study of early T cells in non-severe SARS-CoV-2 infection. The CDR3 has 17 amino acids. With 6 bases clipped from V and 4 bases from J, the junction kept 13 bases outside the gene matches. Germline-derived CDR1 and CDR2 are MNHNY and SVGAGI (reference sequence). The clonotype comes from an adult who was a healthcare worker with PCR-confirmed SARS-CoV-2 infection or an uninfected control (not recorded which). The V gene is TRBV6-6, the J gene TRBJ2-2; 8 bases align to TRBD2. Sequencing input: whole blood. In DNA form, the CDR3 reads TGTGCCAGCAGCCCCCCCGCCGGGACTAGTAGCACCGGGGAGCTGTTTTTT. This encodes CASSPPAGTSSTGELFF.